This T cell receptor (beta chain) came from a study of T-cell reconstitution after alpha-beta-depleted transplantation in children. Preparation of the TCRbeta library was carried out with unique molecular identifiers. TCRdb re-called the PCR reads through MiXCR, storing one row per CDR3 protein. The sample has about 4,900 distinct CDR3 sequences; 26% are singletons. The sample was PBMCs, mostly from graft donor cells, taken 60 days after TCRalphabeta/CD19-depleted stem cell transplant. The receptors were sampled from a male patient between 2 and 9 years old who had a stem cell transplant for acute lymphoblastic leukemia, so the T cells may come from the graft donor.

This clonotype has at least ten counts. The chain has TRBV20-1 and TRBJ1-2; 10 bases are shared with TRBD1. Per germline, CDR1 DFQATT and CDR2 SNEGSKA (reference sequence). V was clipped by 7 bases and J by 6 bases; unmatched bases: 8. This CDR3 contains 13 residues. The CDR3 sequence is CSVRQGAEHGYTF. CDR3 bases: TGCAGTGTACGACAGGGGGCAGAACATGGCTACACCTTC.